A few counts support the clone carrying this T cell receptor (beta chain). A second PCR, run for about 7 to 11 cycles, used a sample-barcoded 5' primer plus a J-beta primer mix. TCRdb passed the 5' RACE reads through MiXCR, listing each CDR3 protein once. The sample records around 520,000 distinct CDR3 sequences, about 27% being singletons. The data belong to a study of blood T cells in healthy people across ages. The CDR3 loop spans 15 amino acids. Unmatched junction bases numbered 5, after V lost 6 bases and J lost 5 bases. The germline V gene encodes CDR1 MNHEY and CDR2 SVGAGI. The same sample was also studied in work on T cells of mothers and their children.

Sequenced sample: blood. The clonotype comes from a boy between 2 and 10 years old in good health. The chain joins TRBV6-5 to TRBJ2-1; 12 positions match TRBD2. The CDR3, as DNA: TGTGCCAGCAGCACTAGCGGGAGGTGGAACAATGAGCAGTTCTTC. Translation gives CASSTSGRWNNEQFF.